The following is a T cell receptor (beta chain) sequence with its context. The antigen is not known. The draw of peripheral blood yielded approximately 11 milliliters from each donor. This record comes from a study of blood T cells in healthy people across ages. Study outcomes and limitations: Observed TCR beta diversity showed a strong correlation with the percentage of naive T cells as measured by flow cytometry. When set beside aged donors, long-lived donors presented more naive CD4+ cells and higher diversity.

The V gene end was trimmed by 7 bases and the J gene end by 5 bases; junction bases not matched to a gene: 8. The germline V gene has CDR1 SGHTA and CDR2 FQGNSA. The CDR3 has 14 residues. Next came a second PCR, run for about 7 to 12 cycles, which used a sample-barcoded 5' primer along with a J-beta primer mix. TCRdb reanalysed the 5' RACE reads using MiXCR and keeps one entry per CDR3 protein. The sample lists about 780,000 distinct CDR3 sequences; around 50% were seen once. This TCR was sampled from an elderly man in good health. The sample consisted of blood. This chain uses TRBV7-2 with TRBJ2-5, with TRBD2 identical over 9 bases. CDR3 in DNA: TGTGCCAGCAACCAAGCGGGGGGCCAGGAGACCCAGTACTTC. Its protein product is CASNQAGGQETQYF.